This T cell receptor beta chain was obtained from a study of shared clonotypes between healthy human individuals. Germline V gene data show CDR1 as MNHEY and CDR2 as SMNVEV (reference sequence). CDR3 length equals 16 residues. V dropped 6 bases and J dropped 0 bases, with 15 bases sitting between them. This clone appeared once. Other DNA variants within this sample encode the same CDR3. Naive CD8 cells comprised CD45RO-negative, CCR7-positively selected cells, excluding terminally differentiated effector memory CD45RA+ cells. HIV-negative, healthy adults without recent acute infections or vaccinations were the donors. Investigators spread the genomic DNA of each subset evenly over several immunoSEQ plates. Some clones are missing from TCRdb's copy, which holds only in-frame ones; the method was immunoSEQ multiplex PCR. The data contain approximately 600,000 clones, roughly 95% of them seen just once; the ten biggest clones take up about 0.11%.

The receptor was isolated from a woman in her 30s in good health. The V call is TRBV27, the J call TRBJ2-1; D remains ambiguous. Sequenced input: naive CD8+ T cells sorted from blood. The CDR3 bases are TGTGCCAGCAGCCTATCTGTGGGTAGCTCCTACAATGAGCAGTTCTTC. Amino acids: CASSLSVGSSYNEQFF.